This TCR beta chain came from a study of glioma-infiltrating T cells after dendritic cell vaccination. Background on the study: Patients had newly diagnosed or recurrent glioblastoma and received dendritic cell vaccines.

Measured with immunoSEQ multiplex PCR; TCRdb has only the in-frame clones, and not every one. The table shows 75,000 to 100,000 clones, with about 79% occurring only once. Germline V gives CDR1 MNHEY, CDR2 SVGAGI. This CDR3 comprises 15 residues. Trimming cost V 2 bases and J 3 bases, with 11 bases left between them. No glioblastoma patient carried an isocitrate dehydrogenase mutation. The origin of this receptor is a human donor with glioblastoma. The rearrangement uses TRBV6-5 and TRBJ1-3; possible D gene TRBD1, 6 bases. Material: blood, obtained before dendritic cell vaccination. The CDR3 loop reads CASSYGTGFGNTIYF. CDR3 sequence (DNA): TGTGCCAGCAGTTACGGTACAGGGTTTGGAAACACCATATATTTT.